The sequence of this T cell receptor beta chain was determined in a study of shared clonotypes between healthy human individuals. General observations from the study: Compared with memory subsets, naive subsets generally had larger estimated richness.

Replicate PCRs run on sorted subsets employed 200 ng DNA, approximately 30,000 T cell genomes. In the authors' methods: ImmunoSEQ output lacked quality scores and full-length reads, limiting matched filtering. Here immunoSEQ multiplex PCR was the method, and the copy in TCRdb shows in-frame clones only, minus some. V, J and clone size are taken as reported in that table, and D and trimming were inferred from the DNA itself. Of some 2.4 million clones in the sample, 90% to 95% were seen once. A remark on this clone: Its antigen is not known.

Germline V gives CDR1 MNHEY, CDR2 SVGAGI. The CDR3 totals 13 residues. V lost 7 bases to trimming and J lost 4 bases; unmatched junction nucleotides: 7. Specimen: naive CD4+ T cells from PBMCs. Subset meaning: CD45RA+ positively selected. This chain links TRBV6-5 with TRBJ2-7; 7 bases agree with TRBD1. The sequence derives from a man aged 18 to 29 in good health. Some clones in this sample may be carry-over from other donors' samples. The chain's CDR3 is CASTHRQGYEQYF. The CDR3, as DNA: TGTGCCAGCACTCACAGACAGGGTTACGAGCAGTACTTC.